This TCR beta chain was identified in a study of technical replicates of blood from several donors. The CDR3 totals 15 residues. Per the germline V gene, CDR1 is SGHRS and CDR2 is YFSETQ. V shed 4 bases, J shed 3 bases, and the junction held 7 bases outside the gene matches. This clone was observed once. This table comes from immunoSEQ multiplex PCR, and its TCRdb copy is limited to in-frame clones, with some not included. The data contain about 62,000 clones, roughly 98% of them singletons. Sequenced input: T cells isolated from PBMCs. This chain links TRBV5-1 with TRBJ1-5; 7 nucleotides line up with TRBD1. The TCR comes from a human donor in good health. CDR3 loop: CASSRDGQANQPQHF. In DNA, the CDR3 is TGCGCCAGCAGCCGTGACGGACAGGCCAATCAGCCCCAGCATTTT. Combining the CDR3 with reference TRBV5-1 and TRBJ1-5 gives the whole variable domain KAGVTQTPRYLIKTRGQQVTLSCSPISGHRSVSWYQQTPGQGLQFLFEYFSETQRNKGNFPGRFSGRQFSNSRSEMNVSTLELGDSALYLCASSRDGQANQPQHFGDGTRLSIL.